The TCR beta chain under discussion was sequenced for a study of cytomegalovirus exposure and HLA in healthy donors. Study overall: In a previous analysis, nearly 120 million unique TCR beta sequences were found from 150 million to 200 million T cells.

Germline assignment: CDR1 ENHRY and CDR2 SYGVKD. J gave up 2 bases and V 5 bases, and 2 bases lay outside the gene matches. This CDR3 has 14 residues. This clone has a single count. Both 60 Vbeta primers and 13 Jbeta primers went into the PCR. Produced via immunoSEQ multiplex PCR; TCRdb's table is partial and in-frame only. In the table there are about 130,000 clones, 80% of which are singletons. Nominally healthy donors were sampled, though unrecorded immune exposures were likely. The chain has TRBV10-3 and TRBJ1-3; TRBD1 agrees at 8 bases. The clonotype was recovered from a man aged 35-49 years in good health and CMV-seronegative. The sequenced material came from PBMCs. CDR3 DNA: TGTGCCATCAGTCAGACAGGGGCTGGAAACACCATATATTTT. Its protein is CAISQTGAGNTIYF.